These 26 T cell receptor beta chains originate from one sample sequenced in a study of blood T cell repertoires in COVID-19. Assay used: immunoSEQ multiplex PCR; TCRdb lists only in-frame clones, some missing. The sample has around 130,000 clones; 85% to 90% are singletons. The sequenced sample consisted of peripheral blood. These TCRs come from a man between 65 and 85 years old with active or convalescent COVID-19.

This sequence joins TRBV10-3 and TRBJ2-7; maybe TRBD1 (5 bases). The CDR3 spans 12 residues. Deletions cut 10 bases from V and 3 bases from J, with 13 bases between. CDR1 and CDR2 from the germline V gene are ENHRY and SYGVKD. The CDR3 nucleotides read TGTGCCAAGCAGGGTGATTACTACGAGCAGTACTTC. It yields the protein CAKQGDYYEQYF.

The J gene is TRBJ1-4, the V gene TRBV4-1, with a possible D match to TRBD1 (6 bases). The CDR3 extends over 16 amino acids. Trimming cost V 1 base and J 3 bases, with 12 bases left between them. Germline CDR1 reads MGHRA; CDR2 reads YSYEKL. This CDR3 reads CASSQVSTGSNEKLFF. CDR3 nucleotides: TGCGCCAGCAGCCAAGTTTCGACAGGTTCTAATGAAAAACTGTTTTTT.

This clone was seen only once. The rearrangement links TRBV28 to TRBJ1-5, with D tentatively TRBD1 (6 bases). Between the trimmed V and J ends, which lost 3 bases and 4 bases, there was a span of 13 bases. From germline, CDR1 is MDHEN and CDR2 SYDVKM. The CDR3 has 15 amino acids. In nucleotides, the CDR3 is TGTGCCAGCAGTTTGGTACAGGGTCGGAATCAGCCCCAGCATTTT. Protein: CASSLVQGRNQPQHF.

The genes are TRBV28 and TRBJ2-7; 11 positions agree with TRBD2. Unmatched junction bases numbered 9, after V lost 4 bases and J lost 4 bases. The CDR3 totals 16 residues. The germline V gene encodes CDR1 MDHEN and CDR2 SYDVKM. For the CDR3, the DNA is TGTGCCAGCAGTTCCCCCTCTAGCGGGGGGAGGTACGAGCAGTACTTC. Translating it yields CASSSPSSGGRYEQYF.

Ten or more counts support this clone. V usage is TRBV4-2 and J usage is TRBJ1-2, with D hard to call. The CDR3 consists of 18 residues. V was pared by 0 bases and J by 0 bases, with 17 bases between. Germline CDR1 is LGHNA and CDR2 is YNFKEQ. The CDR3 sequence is CASSQEARAASPNYGYTF. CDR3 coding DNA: TGTGCCAGCAGCCAAGAGGCCCGCGCGGCCTCTCCTAACTATGGCTACACCTTC.

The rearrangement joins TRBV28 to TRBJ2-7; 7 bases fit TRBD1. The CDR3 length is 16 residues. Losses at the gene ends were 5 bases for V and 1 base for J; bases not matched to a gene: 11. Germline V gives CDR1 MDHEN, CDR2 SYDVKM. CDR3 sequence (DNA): TGTGCCAGCAGTCTCCGACAGGGTCAAAGTTCCTACGAGCAGTACTTC. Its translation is CASSLRQGQSSYEQYF.

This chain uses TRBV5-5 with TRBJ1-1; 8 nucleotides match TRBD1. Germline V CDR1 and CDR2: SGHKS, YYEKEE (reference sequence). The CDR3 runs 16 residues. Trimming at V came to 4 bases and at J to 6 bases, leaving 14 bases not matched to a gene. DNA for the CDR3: TGTGCCAGCAGCCCGGGGACAGGCTCCTTGGGGGCTGAAGCTTTCTTT. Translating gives CASSPGTGSLGAEAFF.

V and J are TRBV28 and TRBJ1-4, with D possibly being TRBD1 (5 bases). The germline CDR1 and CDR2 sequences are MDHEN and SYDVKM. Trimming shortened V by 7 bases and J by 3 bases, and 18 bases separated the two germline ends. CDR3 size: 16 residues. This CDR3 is CASTRGTTAANEKLFF. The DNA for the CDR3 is TGTGCCAGCACCCGCGGGACCACGGCGGCTAATGAAAAACTGTTTTTT. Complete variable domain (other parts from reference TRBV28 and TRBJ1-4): DVKVTQSSRYLVKRTGEKVFLECVQDMDHENMFWYRQDPGLGLRLIYFSYDVKMKEKGDIPEGYSVSREKKERFSLILESASTNQTSMYLCASTRGTTAANEKLFFGSGTQLSVL.

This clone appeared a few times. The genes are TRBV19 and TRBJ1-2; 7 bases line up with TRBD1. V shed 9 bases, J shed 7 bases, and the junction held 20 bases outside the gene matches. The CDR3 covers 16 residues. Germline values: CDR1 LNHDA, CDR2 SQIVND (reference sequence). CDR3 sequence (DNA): TGTGCCAGCGTGGGGACAGCACAACAAACCACCTCTGGCTACACCTTC. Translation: CASVGTAQQTTSGYTF.

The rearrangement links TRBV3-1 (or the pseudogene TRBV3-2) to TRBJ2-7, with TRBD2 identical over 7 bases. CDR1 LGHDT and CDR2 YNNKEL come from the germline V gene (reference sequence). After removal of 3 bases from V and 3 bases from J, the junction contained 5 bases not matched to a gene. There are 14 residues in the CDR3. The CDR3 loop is CASSQVGGFYEQYF. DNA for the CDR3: TGTGCCAGCAGCCAGGTCGGGGGGTTCTACGAGCAGTACTTC.

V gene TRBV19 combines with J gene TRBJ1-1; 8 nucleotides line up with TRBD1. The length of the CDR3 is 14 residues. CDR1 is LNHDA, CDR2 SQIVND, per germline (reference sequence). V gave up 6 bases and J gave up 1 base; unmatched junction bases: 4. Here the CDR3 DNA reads TGTGCCAGTAGCCTCGACAGGGGGAACACTGAAGCTTTCTTT. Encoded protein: CASSLDRGNTEAFF.

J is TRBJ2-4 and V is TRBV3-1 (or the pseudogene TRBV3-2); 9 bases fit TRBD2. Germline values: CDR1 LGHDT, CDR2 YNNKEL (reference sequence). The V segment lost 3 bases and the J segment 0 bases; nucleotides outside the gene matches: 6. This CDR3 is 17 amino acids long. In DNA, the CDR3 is TGTGCCAGCAGCCACTCTAGCGGGATCTTAGCCAAAAACATTCAGTACTTC. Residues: CASSHSSGILAKNIQYF.

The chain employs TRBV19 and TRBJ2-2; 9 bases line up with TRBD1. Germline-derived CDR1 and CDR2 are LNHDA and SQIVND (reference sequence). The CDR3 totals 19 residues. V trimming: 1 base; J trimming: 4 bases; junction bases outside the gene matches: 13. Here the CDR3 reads CASSIGGPGQGSGTGELFF. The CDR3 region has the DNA TGTGCCAGTAGTATAGGGGGCCCGGGACAGGGATCGGGCACCGGGGAGCTGTTTTTT.

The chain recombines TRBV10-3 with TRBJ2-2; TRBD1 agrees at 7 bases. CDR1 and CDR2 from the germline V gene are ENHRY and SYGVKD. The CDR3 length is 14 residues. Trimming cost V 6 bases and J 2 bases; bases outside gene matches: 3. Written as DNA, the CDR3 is TGTGCCATCAGAAGACAGGGAAACACCGGGGAGCTGTTTTTT. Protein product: CAIRRQGNTGELFF.

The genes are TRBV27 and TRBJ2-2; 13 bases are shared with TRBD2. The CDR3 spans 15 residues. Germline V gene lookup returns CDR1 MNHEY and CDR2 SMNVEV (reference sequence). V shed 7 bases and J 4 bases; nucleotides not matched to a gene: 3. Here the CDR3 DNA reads TGTGCCAGCACCAGACTAGCGGGAGGCACCGGGGAGCTGTTTTTT. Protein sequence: CASTRLAGGTGELFF.

The CDR3 region has the DNA TGTGCCAGCATCCCAAGCGGGAGGAGCTACAATGAGCAGTTCTTC. Protein product: CASIPSGRSYNEQFF. The gene calls are TRBV6-6 and TRBJ2-1; TRBD2 aligns across 9 bases. Germline V gives CDR1 MNHNY, CDR2 SVGAGI (reference sequence). The CDR3 extends over 15 amino acids. Trimming cost V 7 bases and J 3 bases; bases outside gene matches: 7.

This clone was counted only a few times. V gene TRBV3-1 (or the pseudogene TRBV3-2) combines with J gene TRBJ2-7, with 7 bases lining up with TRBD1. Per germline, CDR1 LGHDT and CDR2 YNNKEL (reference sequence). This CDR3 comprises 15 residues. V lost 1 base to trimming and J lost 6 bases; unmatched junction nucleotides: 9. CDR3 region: CASSQGTGEISEQYF. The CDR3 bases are TGTGCCAGCAGCCAAGGAACAGGGGAGATCTCCGAGCAGTACTTC.

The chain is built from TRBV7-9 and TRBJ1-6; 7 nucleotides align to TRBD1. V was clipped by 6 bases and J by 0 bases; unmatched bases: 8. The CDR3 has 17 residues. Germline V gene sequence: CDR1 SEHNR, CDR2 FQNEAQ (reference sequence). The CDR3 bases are TGTGCCAGCAGGGGGACAGAGTTGGGCTCCTATAATTCACCCCTCCACTTT. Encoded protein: CASRGTELGSYNSPLHF.

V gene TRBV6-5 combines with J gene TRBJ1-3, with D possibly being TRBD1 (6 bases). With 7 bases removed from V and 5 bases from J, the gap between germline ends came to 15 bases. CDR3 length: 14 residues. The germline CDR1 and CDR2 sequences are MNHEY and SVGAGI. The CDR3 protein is CASTPGGGRNTIYF. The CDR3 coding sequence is TGTGCCAGCACCCCCGGGGGGGGCAGAAACACCATATATTTT.

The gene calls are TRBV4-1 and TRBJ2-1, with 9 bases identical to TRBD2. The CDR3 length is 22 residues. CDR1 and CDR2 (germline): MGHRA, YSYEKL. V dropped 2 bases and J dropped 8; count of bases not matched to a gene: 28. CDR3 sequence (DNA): TGCGCCAGCAGCCAAAGGTATACTTCCTATAGCGGGAGTCGTAATTTTCATGATGAGCAGTTCTTC. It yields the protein CASSQRYTSYSGSRNFHDEQFF.

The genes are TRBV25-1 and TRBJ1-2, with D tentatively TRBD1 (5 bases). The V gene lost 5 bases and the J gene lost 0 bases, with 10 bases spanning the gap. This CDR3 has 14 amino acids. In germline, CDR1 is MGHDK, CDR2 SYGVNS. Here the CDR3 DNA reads TGTGCCAGCAGTTTTGGCAGGGCTAACTATGGCTACACCTTC. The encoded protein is CASSFGRANYGYTF.

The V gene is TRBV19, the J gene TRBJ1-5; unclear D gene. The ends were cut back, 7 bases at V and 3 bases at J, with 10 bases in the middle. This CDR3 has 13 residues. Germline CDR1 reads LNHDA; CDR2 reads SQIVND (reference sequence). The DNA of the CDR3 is TGTGCCAGTAAGCCCCGGGACAATCAGCCCCAGCATTTT. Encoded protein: CASKPRDNQPQHF.

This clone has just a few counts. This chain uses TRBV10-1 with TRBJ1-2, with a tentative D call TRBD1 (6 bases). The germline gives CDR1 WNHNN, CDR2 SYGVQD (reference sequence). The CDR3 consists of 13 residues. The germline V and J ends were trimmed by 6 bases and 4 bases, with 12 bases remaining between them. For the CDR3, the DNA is TGCGCCAGCAGCCCCGACAGGATCTATGGCTACACCTTC. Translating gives CASSPDRIYGYTF.

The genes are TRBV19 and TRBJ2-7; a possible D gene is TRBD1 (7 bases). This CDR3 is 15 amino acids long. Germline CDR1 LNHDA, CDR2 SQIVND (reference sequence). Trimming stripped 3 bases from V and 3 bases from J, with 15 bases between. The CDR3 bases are TGTGCCAGTAGTATTGGAGGGGGCGGAAACTACGAGCAGTACTTC. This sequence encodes CASSIGGGGNYEQYF.

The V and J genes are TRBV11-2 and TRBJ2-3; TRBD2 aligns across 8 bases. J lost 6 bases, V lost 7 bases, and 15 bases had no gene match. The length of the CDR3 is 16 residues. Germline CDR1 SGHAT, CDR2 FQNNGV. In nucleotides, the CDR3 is TGTGCCAGCATCCCACGGGACGGGAGGGAGGGGGATACGCAGTATTTT. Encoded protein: CASIPRDGREGDTQYF.

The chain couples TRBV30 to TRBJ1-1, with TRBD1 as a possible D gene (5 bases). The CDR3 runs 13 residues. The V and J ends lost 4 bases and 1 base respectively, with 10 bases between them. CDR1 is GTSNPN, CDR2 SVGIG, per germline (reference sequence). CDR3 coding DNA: TGTGCCTGGACCAGGGAGGGGAACACTGAAGCTTTCTTT. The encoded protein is CAWTREGNTEAFF.